This TCR beta chain was retrieved from a study of preoperative IRX-2 immunotherapy in early breast cancer. Only in-frame clones appear in the TCRdb table, and some are missing; sequencing was by immunoSEQ multiplex PCR. The sample holds around 5,600 clones, approximately 73% seen once. Treatment defined: preoperative locoregional IRX-2 cytokine immunotherapy. Samples came from a phase Ib trial of preoperative locoregional IRX-2 cytokine immunotherapy. This CDR3 spans 15 amino acids. Germline V gene data show CDR1 as SGDLS and CDR2 as YYNGEE. V gave up 5 bases and J gave up 1 base, with 15 bases separating them.

The starting material was tumor tissue, obtained before IRX-2 immunotherapy. The V call is TRBV9, the J call TRBJ1-1, with D hard to call. The TCR comes from a human donor with breast cancer. The CDR3 DNA reads as TGTGCCAGCAGTGAAGGTGGTGGTGGGAACACTGAAGCTTTCTTT. It is translated as CASSEGGGGNTEAFF.